This T cell receptor beta chain was obtained from a study of blood T cell repertoires in COVID-19. Here immunoSEQ multiplex PCR was the method, and the copy in TCRdb shows in-frame clones only, minus some. The table records 98,000 or so clones, about 83% of them present only once. V trimming: 0 bases; J trimming: 7 bases; junction bases outside the gene matches: 10. Germline CDR1 and CDR2: SGDLS and YYNGEE. This CDR3 has 16 residues. The rearrangement joins TRBV9 to TRBJ2-1, with 7 bases aligning to TRBD2. Sequencing input: peripheral blood. The TCR sequence derives from a woman aged 70 to 79 with acute or convalescent COVID-19. The CDR3, as DNA: TGTGCCAGCAGCGTAGCCGTACGGGGAGCGGGAAATGAGCAGTTCTTC. Encoded protein: CASSVAVRGAGNEQFF. The full variable domain, in which reference TRBV9 and TRBJ2-1 provide the parts outside the CDR3, is DSGVTQTPKHLITATGQRVTLRCSPRSGDLSVYWYQQSLDQGLQFLIQYYNGEERAKGNILERFSAQQFPDLHSELNLSSLELGDSALYFCASSVAVRGAGNEQFFGPGTRLTVL.